The T cell receptor (beta chain) described here comes from a study of blood T cell repertoires in COVID-19. For the study at large: Some COVID-19 samples were acute and others convalescent; all came from the United States, Italy and Spain. The cDNA or gDNA used as material had been derived from T cells, B-cell-depleted T cells, or PBMCs.

Germline V gives CDR1 SEHNR, CDR2 FQNEAQ (reference sequence). Trimming removed 9 bases from V and 1 base from J, with 15 bases in between. The CDR3 spans 15 residues. Authors' analysis steps: For nucleated cells, counts were estimated from reference gene primer amplification. Using immunoSEQ multiplex PCR, the repertoire was profiled, and TCRdb retains in-frame clones only, with some absent. Clonal size and the V and J genes are those of that table, whereas D and trimming came from the DNA. The table has 85,000 to 110,000 clones, about 87% seen once. V is TRBV7-9 and J is TRBJ2-2, with a weak D call TRBD2 (5 bases). The sequenced sample was peripheral blood. This receptor was taken from a human donor in a cohort sampled during active or convalescent COVID-19. The CDR3: CASRGQKMNTGELFF. CDR3 DNA: TGTGCCAGTCGAGGGCAGAAAATGAACACCGGGGAGCTGTTTTTT.